This TCR beta chain was sequenced during a study of blood T cell repertoires in COVID-19. The CDR3 is made up of 14 amino acids. The V end lost 9 bases, the J end lost 4 bases, and 16 bases lay between the germline ends. Germline loops: CDR1 MNHEY, CDR2 SMNVEV (reference sequence). In the case of this clone: This same CDR3 is encoded by further DNA sequences in the sample.

Produced via immunoSEQ multiplex PCR; TCRdb's table is partial and in-frame only. The table has about 58,000 clones, under 90% seen once. The receptor was isolated from a man in his forties or fifties with active COVID-19. The specimen sequenced was peripheral blood. The chain combines TRBV27 with TRBJ1-5, with a weak D call TRBD1 (5 bases). CDR3 nucleotides: TGTGCCAGTGGAAGGACGGGACTTAATCAGCCCCAGCATTTT. Translated: CASGRTGLNQPQHF.